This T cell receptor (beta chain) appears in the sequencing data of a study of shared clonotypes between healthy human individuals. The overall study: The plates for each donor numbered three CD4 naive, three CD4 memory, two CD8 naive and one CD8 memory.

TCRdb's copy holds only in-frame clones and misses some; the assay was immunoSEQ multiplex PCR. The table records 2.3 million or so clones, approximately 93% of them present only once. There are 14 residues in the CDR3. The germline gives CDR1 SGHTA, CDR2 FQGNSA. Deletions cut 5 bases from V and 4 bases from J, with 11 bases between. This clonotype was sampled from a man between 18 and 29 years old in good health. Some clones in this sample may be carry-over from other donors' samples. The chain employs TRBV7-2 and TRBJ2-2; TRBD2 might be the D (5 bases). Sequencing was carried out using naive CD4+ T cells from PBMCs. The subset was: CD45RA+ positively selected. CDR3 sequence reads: CASSERTATGELFF. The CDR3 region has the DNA TGTGCCAGCAGCGAACGGACTGCCACCGGGGAGCTGTTTTTT.